What follows are 32 T cell receptor beta chains derived from one specimen sequenced in a study of siplizumab effects on memory and regulatory T cells. Assay: immunoSEQ multiplex PCR; the TCRdb copy retains only in-frame clones and omits some. The data hold about 82,000 clones, with roughly 87% observed a single time. Sequencing input: Tregs sorted from blood. All receptors derive from a human donor in good health.

The chain is built from TRBV29-1 and TRBJ1-4, with 7 bases identical to TRBD1. This CDR3 contains 13 residues. Germline V gene data show CDR1 as SQVTM and CDR2 as ANQGSEA. V shed 7 bases, J shed 3 bases, and the junction held 5 bases outside the gene matches. The CDR3 coding sequence is TGCAGCGCATACAGGGGATCTAATGAAAAACTGTTTTTT. Translating it yields CSAYRGSNEKLFF.

V and J are TRBV6-6 and TRBJ1-5; no definite D call. This CDR3 contains 14 residues. Trimming shortened V by 2 bases and J by 4 bases, and 9 bases separated the two germline ends. Germline loops: CDR1 MNHNY, CDR2 SVGAGI (reference sequence). The CDR3 here is CASSYAQANQPQHF. The CDR3 DNA sequence: TGTGCCAGCAGTTACGCCCAGGCAAATCAGCCCCAGCATTTT.

The genes are TRBV5-6 and TRBJ2-5; D is unclear. V gave up 0 bases and J gave up 1 base, with 10 bases separating them. The CDR3 totals 15 residues. The V gene's germline CDR1 is SGHDT and CDR2 YYEEEE. CDR3 in amino acids: CASSLGFAAQETQYF. The CDR3 DNA reads TGTGCCAGCAGCTTGGGTTTCGCCGCCCAAGAGACCCAGTACTTC.

The J gene is TRBJ1-3, the V gene TRBV27; maybe TRBD1 (6 bases). Germline V CDR1 and CDR2: MNHEY, SMNVEV (reference sequence). Trimming left V 6 bases short and J 7 bases short, with 19 bases between. The CDR3 covers 15 residues. This CDR3 is CASREQGLFSNTIYF. The CDR3, as DNA: TGTGCCAGCAGAGAACAGGGTCTTTTCTCCAACACCATATATTTT.

The chain joins TRBV5-1 to TRBJ2-5, with D uncertain. The CDR3 contains 12 residues. With 2 bases removed from V and 5 bases from J, the gap between germline ends came to 7 bases. The germline CDR1 and CDR2 sequences are SGHRS and YFSETQ. In nucleotides, the CDR3 is TGCGCCAGCAGCTTCCCGGAGGAGACCCAGTACTTC. Its protein product is CASSFPEETQYF.

The V and J genes are TRBV6-5 and TRBJ2-3; TRBD2 matches at 9 bases. CDR3 length equals 15 residues. From germline, CDR1 is MNHEY and CDR2 SVGAGI. Trimming cost V 7 bases and J 4 bases; bases outside gene matches: 9. CDR3 region: CASKTGLAMADTQYF. The CDR3 bases are TGTGCCAGCAAAACGGGACTAGCTATGGCAGATACGCAGTATTTT.

The CDR3 sequence is CASSSTGTIHEQFF. The DNA of the CDR3 is TGTGCCAGCAGTTCGACCGGGACTATCCATGAGCAGTTCTTC. The rearrangement uses TRBV27 and TRBJ2-1, with TRBD2 matching 7 bases. This CDR3 is 14 amino acids long. J lost 8 bases, V lost 4 bases, and 8 bases had no gene match. Germline V gene sequence: CDR1 MNHEY, CDR2 SMNVEV (reference sequence).

The chain links TRBV5-1 to TRBJ2-5; 11 bases line up with TRBD1. Germline values: CDR1 SGHRS, CDR2 YFSETQ. The CDR3 runs to 15 residues. With V trimmed by 5 bases and J by 5 bases, 8 bases remained unmatched. Here the CDR3 DNA reads TGCGCCAGCAGAGGTCGGACAGGGGGCCTTGAGACCCAGTACTTC. Amino acid sequence: CASRGRTGGLETQYF.

The rearrangement links TRBV11-3 to TRBJ1-3, with unresolved D. This CDR3 has 13 amino acids. The V gene lost 0 bases and the J gene lost 2 bases, with 2 bases spanning the gap. CDR1 and CDR2 from the germline V gene are SGHNT and YENEEA. DNA of the CDR3: TGTGCCAGCAGCTTAGATCCTGGAAACACCATATATTTT. Its translation: CASSLDPGNTIYF. The variable domain in full, completed from reference TRBV11-3 and TRBJ1-3, reads EAGVVQSPRYKIIEKKQPVAFWCNPISGHNTLYWYLQNLGQGPELLIRYENEEAVDDSQLPKDRFSAERLKGVDSTLKIQPAELGDSAVYLCASSLDPGNTIYFGEGSWLTVV.

The gene calls are TRBV19 and TRBJ2-5, with 7 bases that match TRBD2. CDR3 length: 15 amino acids. Germline-derived CDR1 and CDR2 are LNHDA and SQIVND (reference sequence). Germline trimming cut 7 bases from V and 5 bases from J; bases unmatched to any gene: 13. CDR3 protein: CASKREARVGETQYF. CDR3 bases: TGTGCCAGTAAACGGGAGGCGAGGGTAGGGGAGACCCAGTACTTC.

A few counts support this clone. The chain recombines TRBV28 with TRBJ2-7; 12 positions match TRBD2. V lost 5 bases and J lost 4; bases outside the gene matches: 15. Germline V gene lookup returns CDR1 MDHEN and CDR2 SYDVKM. The CDR3 loop spans 18 amino acids. The CDR3 protein is CASSPYHLAGGRWYEQYF. CDR3 DNA: TGTGCCAGCAGTCCATACCATCTAGCGGGGGGGCGCTGGTACGAGCAGTACTTC. Using reference TRBV28 and TRBJ2-7 for the parts outside the CDR3, the full variable domain is DVKVTQSSRYLVKRTGEKVFLECVQDMDHENMFWYRQDPGLGLRLIYFSYDVKMKEKGDIPEGYSVSREKKERFSLILESASTNQTSMYLCASSPYHLAGGRWYEQYFGPGTRLTVT.

The sample holds a few counts of this clone. The V gene is TRBV11-2, the J gene TRBJ2-7, with D possibly being TRBD1 or TRBD2 (5 bases each). Trimming pared 1 base from V and 7 bases from J, leaving 20 bases between. The CDR3 runs to 16 residues. CDR1 and CDR2 (germline): SGHAT, FQNNGV. CDR3 DNA sequence: TGTGCCAGCAGCTTAGCCCAGGGTCCCGGGAACGGGGAGCAGTACTTC. Protein product: CASSLAQGPGNGEQYF. Supplemented by reference TRBV11-2 and TRBJ2-7, the full variable domain reads EAGVAQSPRYKIIEKRQSVAFWCNPISGHATLYWYQQILGQGPKLLIQFQNNGVVDDSQLPKDRFSAERLKGVDSTLKIQPAKLEDSAVYLCASSLAQGPGNGEQYFGPGTRLTVT.

This clone was picked up one time. With a much larger clone just one base away, this may be a read error. This sequence joins TRBV2 and TRBJ2-7; D unclear. V was cut by 5 bases and J by 3 bases, with 2 bases left in between. Germline V gene sequence: CDR1 SNHLY, CDR2 FYNNEI. This CDR3 is 10 amino acids long. The CDR3 sequence: CASSNYEQYF. CDR3 sequence (DNA): TGTGCCAGCAGTAACTACGAGCAGTACTTC.

The chain carries TRBV27 and TRBJ2-7; 7 bases align to TRBD1. V shed 8 bases and J 3 bases; nucleotides not matched to a gene: 4. Germline lookup yields CDR1 MNHEY and CDR2 SMNVEV (reference sequence). The CDR3 is 12 residues long. CDR3 DNA: TGTGCCAGCGGTACAGGGGTCTACGAGCAGTACTTC. This codes for CASGTGVYEQYF.

The V and J genes are TRBV11-2 and TRBJ2-5, with unresolved D. V lost 0 bases and J 7 bases, leaving 6 bases between the germline ends. Germline-derived CDR1 and CDR2 are SGHAT and FQNNGV. This CDR3 is 12 amino acids long. CDR3 residues: CASSLELRTQYF. The CDR3 nucleotides are TGTGCCAGCAGCTTAGAACTGAGGACCCAGTACTTC.

The V call is TRBV19, the J call TRBJ2-2, with no clear D. The CDR3 has 12 residues. The germline CDR1 and CDR2 sequences are LNHDA and SQIVND (reference sequence). Trimming pared 10 bases from V and 6 bases from J, leaving 12 bases between. For the CDR3, the DNA is TGTGCCACCCGGGCCCCCCCCGGGGAGCTGTTTTTT. As protein: CATRAPPGELFF.

This CDR3 is CASSPRTEWGGQGNEQFF. The CDR3 DNA reads TGCGCCAGCAGCCCTCGGACTGAATGGGGGGGCCAGGGGAATGAGCAGTTCTTC. The J gene is TRBJ2-1, the V gene TRBV4-1; D may be TRBD2 (7 bases). The length of the CDR3 is 18 residues. V was shortened by 4 bases and J by 7 bases, with 26 bases between the two germline ends. Per germline, CDR1 MGHRA and CDR2 YSYEKL.

The chain links TRBV7-3 to TRBJ1-1; D is possibly TRBD1 (5 bases). The CDR3 is 13 residues long. V was trimmed by 5 bases and J by 1 base, leaving 8 bases between them. Germline assignment: CDR1 SGHTA and CDR2 FQGTGA. CDR3 region: CASSQGRNTEAFF. The CDR3 region has the DNA TGTGCCAGCAGCCAGGGCAGGAACACTGAAGCTTTCTTT.

V gene TRBV18 combines with J gene TRBJ2-7; no definite D call. The V gene's germline CDR1 is KGHSH and CDR2 LQKENI. The germline V and J ends were trimmed by 1 base and 1 base, with 8 bases remaining between them. The CDR3 runs to 14 residues. CDR3 in DNA: TGTGCCAGCTCACCACTTTACGGTTCCTACGAGCAGTACTTC. Translated, it gives CASSPLYGSYEQYF.

This clone was seen a handful of times. The chain employs TRBV5-1 and TRBJ2-1, with TRBD2 matching over 11 bases. CDR3 length equals 15 residues. Germline V gene sequence: CDR1 SGHRS, CDR2 YFSETQ. The junction had 5 bases not matched to a gene; V was cut back by 4 bases and J by 5 bases. CDR3: CASSPGLAVHNEQFF. Here the CDR3 DNA reads TGCGCCAGCAGCCCGGGACTAGCGGTCCACAATGAGCAGTTCTTC.

The chain is built from TRBV5-4 and TRBJ2-3, with 9 bases matching TRBD2. CDR3 size: 15 residues. Germline CDR1 reads SGHNT; CDR2 reads YYREEE (reference sequence). With 3 bases clipped from V and 6 bases from J, the junction kept 8 bases outside the gene matches. CDR3 DNA sequence: TGTGCCAGCAGCTCGGGGCGGGGGGGCTCGGATACGCAGTATTTT. This codes for CASSSGRGGSDTQYF.

Of note for this clone: Distinct nucleotide sequences in the sample also encode this CDR3. The V and J genes are TRBV18 and TRBJ2-5, with D hard to call. This CDR3 contains 11 residues. Trimming pared 3 bases from V and 5 bases from J, leaving 4 bases between. Germline CDR1 is KGHSH and CDR2 is LQKENI. For the CDR3, the DNA is TGTGCCAGCTCACCGGGGGAGACCCAGTACTTC. Its protein is CASSPGETQYF.

The chain carries TRBV5-6 and TRBJ1-1, with D uncertain. V dropped 2 bases and J dropped 7 bases, with 9 bases sitting between them. The CDR3 runs to 12 residues. Germline CDR1 SGHDT, CDR2 YYEEEE. The CDR3 DNA sequence: TGTGCCAGCAGCTTCAAGATAGGTGAAGCTTTCTTT. It yields the protein CASSFKIGEAFF.

In this sample, this clone turned up a few times. This chain links TRBV4-2 with TRBJ1-1; D is ambiguous. CDR1 is LGHNA, CDR2 YNFKEQ, per germline. The V end was cut by 7 bases, the J end by 2 bases, with 11 bases between. The CDR3 loop spans 13 amino acids. The CDR3 nucleotides are TGTGCCAGCACTCCAGGCGGTAACACTGAAGCTTTCTTT. Encoded protein: CASTPGGNTEAFF.

The chain couples TRBV7-9 to TRBJ2-1, with 11 nucleotides matching TRBD2. Per germline, CDR1 SEHNR and CDR2 FQNEAQ (reference sequence). V lost 4 bases, J lost 5 bases, and 7 bases stayed unmatched. CDR3 length: 16 amino acids. In nucleotides, the CDR3 is TGTGCCAGCAGCTCACAGTTAGCGGGGGGGAACAATGAGCAGTTCTTC. Translating gives CASSSQLAGGNNEQFF.

The chain has TRBV11-1 and TRBJ2-1; possibly TRBD2 for D (6 bases). Germline CDR1 SGHAT, CDR2 FQDESV (reference sequence). With 6 bases removed from V and 7 bases from J, the gap between germline ends came to 7 bases. There are 11 residues in the CDR3. For the CDR3, the DNA is TGTGCCAGCAGGGGGACTAATGAGCAGTTCTTC. The encoded protein is CASRGTNEQFF.

This chain connects TRBV7-6 to TRBJ2-1; 12 nucleotides align to TRBD2. With V trimmed by 5 bases and J by 3 bases, 2 bases remained unmatched. Germline CDR1 and CDR2: SGHVS and FNYEAQ. This CDR3 comprises 15 residues. CDR3 loop: CASSLLAGGYNEQFF. CDR3 DNA: TGTGCCAGCAGCCTACTAGCGGGGGGCTACAATGAGCAGTTCTTC.

The chain carries TRBV27 and TRBJ2-2, with D possibly TRBD2 on 5 matching bases. The germline CDR1 and CDR2 sequences are MNHEY and SMNVEV (reference sequence). Trimming shortened V by 8 bases and J by 2 bases, and 12 bases separated the two germline ends. This CDR3 is 14 amino acids long. The CDR3 reads CASRTGVNTGELFF. CDR3 bases: TGTGCCAGCCGGACTGGGGTAAACACCGGGGAGCTGTTTTTT.

The rearrangement joins TRBV5-6 to TRBJ2-7; D perhaps matches TRBD2 (6 bases). V shed 2 bases and J shed 4 bases, with 19 bases lying between them. The length of the CDR3 is 16 residues. Germline V gene data show CDR1 as SGHDT and CDR2 as YYEEEE. CDR3 bases: TGTGCCAGCAGCTTAAAGGTTCGACTAGGGTTATACGAGCAGTACTTC. Its protein is CASSLKVRLGLYEQYF.

CDR3 DNA: TGTGCCAGCAGCTTACGTCCGGGAGTGGAGACCCAGTACTTC. The encoded protein is CASSLRPGVETQYF. The rearrangement joins TRBV7-3 to TRBJ2-5, with D possibly being TRBD2 (6 bases). Deletions cut 2 bases from V and 5 bases from J, with 12 bases between. The CDR3 sequence is 14 residues long. Germline-derived CDR1 and CDR2 are SGHTA and FQGTGA.

The genes are TRBV15 and TRBJ1-1, with TRBD1 as a possible D gene (5 bases). The CDR3 is made up of 13 amino acids. CDR1 and CDR2 (germline): LNHNV, YYDKDF (reference sequence). V was clipped by 3 bases and J by 9 bases, with 14 bases between them. CDR3 DNA: TGTGCCACCAGCAGCGAGCAGGGTTTACAAGCTTTCTTT. Its protein product is CATSSEQGLQAFF.

Regarding this clone: The junction does not match germline at one end; this may be a read error. The CDR3 loop reads CASSSPQGTQYF. CDR3 in DNA: TGTGCCAGCAGCTCACCGCAAGGGACCCAGTACTTC. The rearrangement joins TRBV5-4 to TRBJ2-5, with D unclear. The CDR3 has 12 amino acids. Germline V CDR1 and CDR2: SGHNT, YYREEE (reference sequence).